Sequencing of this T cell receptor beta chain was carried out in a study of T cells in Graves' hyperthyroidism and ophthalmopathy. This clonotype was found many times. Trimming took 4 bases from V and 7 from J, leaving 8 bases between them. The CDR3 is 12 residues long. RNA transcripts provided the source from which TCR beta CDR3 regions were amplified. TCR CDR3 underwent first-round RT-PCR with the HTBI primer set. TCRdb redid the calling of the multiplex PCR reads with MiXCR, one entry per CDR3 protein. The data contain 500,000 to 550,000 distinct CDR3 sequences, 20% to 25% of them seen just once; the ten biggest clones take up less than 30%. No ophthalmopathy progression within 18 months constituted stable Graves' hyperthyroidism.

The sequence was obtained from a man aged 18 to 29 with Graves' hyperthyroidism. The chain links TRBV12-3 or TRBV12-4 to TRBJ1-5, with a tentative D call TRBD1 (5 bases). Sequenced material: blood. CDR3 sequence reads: CASSSPGQPQHF. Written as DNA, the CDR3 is TGTGCCAGCAGTTCACCAGGGCAGCCCCAGCATTTT.